Presented here are 27 T cell receptor beta chains from one specimen sequenced in a study of PD-1 blockade in classical Hodgkin lymphoma. Every patient was affected by relapse after autologous stem cell transplantation, while exposure to brentuximab vedotin was not uniform. This table comes from immunoSEQ multiplex PCR, and its TCRdb copy is limited to in-frame clones, with some not included. The sample carries 66,000 or so clones, about 64% recorded once. The input for sequencing was peripheral blood mononuclear cells (PBMCs), taken before the second cycle of nivolumab. These receptor sequences come from a human donor with classical Hodgkin lymphoma.

The rearrangement uses TRBV9 and TRBJ2-1, with D perhaps matching TRBD2 (7 bases). Trimming shortened V by 0 bases and J by 4 bases, and 11 bases separated the two germline ends. The germline gives CDR1 SGDLS, CDR2 YYNGEE. This CDR3 comprises 15 residues. CDR3 loop: CASSVEGGGYNEQFF. In DNA, the CDR3 is TGTGCCAGCAGCGTAGAGGGAGGGGGGTACAATGAGCAGTTCTTC.

With regard to this clone: This same CDR3 is encoded by further DNA sequences in the sample. The chain combines TRBV4-1 with TRBJ1-2; a possible D gene is TRBD1 (6 bases). Per the germline V gene, CDR1 is MGHRA and CDR2 is YSYEKL. V lost 1 base, J lost 2 bases, and 11 bases lay in between. The CDR3 length is 15 residues. The CDR3 sequence: CASSQAGAGNYGYTF. CDR3 DNA: TGCGCCAGCAGCCAAGCAGGGGCAGGGAACTATGGCTACACCTTC.

The chain couples TRBV5-1 to TRBJ2-3; the D call may be TRBD1 or TRBD2 (6 bases each). This CDR3 is built from 15 residues. Trimming left V 0 bases short and J 4 bases short, with 12 bases between. Germline loops: CDR1 SGHRS, CDR2 YFSETQ. The CDR3 nucleotides are TGCGCCAGCAGCTTGGACGAGGGGGGCCCAGATACGCAGTATTTT. It is translated as CASSLDEGGPDTQYF. Complete variable domain (other parts from reference TRBV5-1 and TRBJ2-3): KAGVTQTPRYLIKTRGQQVTLSCSPISGHRSVSWYQQTPGQGLQFLFEYFSETQRNKGNFPGRFSGRQFSNSRSEMNVSTLELGDSALYLCASSLDEGGPDTQYFGPGTRLTVL.

CDR3 loop: CASSQVQASLTEAFF. The DNA for the CDR3 is TGCGCCAGCAGCCAAGTACAGGCGTCCCTCACTGAAGCTTTCTTT. The chain combines TRBV4-1 with TRBJ1-1; tentatively, D is TRBD1 (5 bases). With 1 base removed from V and 4 bases from J, the gap between germline ends came to 13 bases. Germline-derived CDR1 and CDR2 are MGHRA and YSYEKL. The CDR3 contains 15 residues.

The chain links TRBV7-9 to TRBJ2-1; 9 bases match TRBD2. The V segment lost 6 bases and the J segment 5 bases; nucleotides outside the gene matches: 8. There are 15 residues in the CDR3. The V gene's germline CDR1 is SEHNR and CDR2 FQNEAQ (reference sequence). The CDR3 loop reads CASSLSGGSHNEQFF. CDR3 DNA: TGTGCCAGCAGTCTCAGCGGGGGGTCCCACAATGAGCAGTTCTTC.

The chain recombines TRBV6-1 with TRBJ2-1, with 9 bases lining up with TRBD1. Per the germline V gene, CDR1 is MNHNS and CDR2 is SASEGT. The V and J ends lost 4 bases and 7 bases, in that order; junction bases with no gene match: 5. This CDR3 is built from 14 residues. CDR3 in DNA: TGTGCCAGCAGTGGACAGGGGGTGGGGAATGAGCAGTTCTTC. Residues: CASSGQGVGNEQFF.

This clone was counted once. This chain uses TRBV9 with TRBJ1-1, with D possibly being TRBD1 (6 bases). The V and J ends lost 4 bases and 8 bases respectively, with 15 bases between them. This CDR3 comprises 13 residues. Germline V gene sequence: CDR1 SGDLS, CDR2 YYNGEE. The CDR3 spells CASSSQPGTEAFF. The CDR3 region has the DNA TGTGCCAGCAGCTCCCAGCCCGGGACAGAAGCTTTCTTT.

Only one count was recorded for this clone. The rearrangement uses TRBV28 and TRBJ1-1; the D is unclear. CDR3 length equals 11 residues. Germline V CDR1 and CDR2: MDHEN, SYDVKM. The V end was cut by 4 bases, the J end by 11 bases, with 11 bases between. For the CDR3, the DNA is TGTGCCAGCAGTTGGGGAGGGAACGCTTTCTTT. Protein: CASSWGGNAFF.

This chain joins TRBV6-1 and TRBJ2-2; 10 bases are a match to TRBD2. The CDR3 runs to 18 residues. Germline CDR1 MNHNS, CDR2 SASEGT. V shed 0 bases, J shed 0 bases, and the junction held 4 bases outside the gene matches. CDR3 in amino acids: CASSEALAGAANTGELFF. CDR3 nucleotides: TGTGCCAGCAGTGAAGCCCTAGCGGGAGCCGCGAACACCGGGGAGCTGTTTTTT.

This clone has just a few counts. The chain employs TRBV2 and TRBJ2-1; unclear D gene. Trimming took off 0 bases at V and 10 bases at J, with 4 bases between the two ends. The CDR3 has 11 amino acids. Germline CDR1 SNHLY, CDR2 FYNNEI. CDR3 DNA: TGTGCCAGCAGTGAAGCAGGGGAGCAGTTCTTC. It is translated as CASSEAGEQFF. The complete variable domain, with remaining parts taken from reference TRBV2 and TRBJ2-1, reads EPEVTQTPSHQVTQMGQEVILRCVPISNHLYFYWYRQILGQKVEFLVSFYNNEISEKSEIFDDQFSVERPDGSNFTLKIRSTKLEDSAMYFCASSEAGEQFFGPGTRLTVL.

The chain's CDR3 is CASRQGFSHYGYTF. In DNA form, the CDR3 reads TGTGCCAGCAGGCAGGGATTTTCTCACTATGGCTACACCTTC. The chain employs TRBV7-3 and TRBJ1-2; maybe TRBD1 (5 bases). Trimming stripped 6 bases from V and 3 bases from J, with 14 bases between. The germline gives CDR1 SGHTA, CDR2 FQGTGA. CDR3 size: 14 residues.

This clone was seen a single time. The chain employs TRBV6-5 and TRBJ2-1; 7 bases agree with TRBD2. Germline CDR1 is MNHEY and CDR2 is SVGAGI. The CDR3 covers 14 residues. V was clipped by 6 bases and J by 5 bases; unmatched bases: 7. This CDR3 reads CASSTGLADNEQFF. DNA for the CDR3: TGTGCCAGCAGCACCGGGCTAGCGGACAATGAGCAGTTCTTC.

The J gene is TRBJ1-3, the V gene TRBV30, with D hard to call. CDR3 length equals 14 residues. The V end was cut by 4 bases, the J end by 4 bases, with 14 bases between. Germline V CDR1 and CDR2: GTSNPN, SVGIG (reference sequence). The CDR3 protein is CAWTQLEAGNTIYF. CDR3 DNA: TGTGCCTGGACTCAGTTGGAGGCGGGAAACACCATATATTTT.

Remarks on this clone: Germline is not matched at one junction end, which may reflect a read error. The CDR3 bases are TGTGTCAGCAGCCTCCCGGCAGGGGGCGTAGGTTCACCCCTCCACTTT. Protein sequence: CVSSLPAGGVGSPLHF. The chain links TRBV5-6 to TRBJ1-6; 8 nucleotides agree with TRBD1. This CDR3 has 16 residues. Germline V lookup: CDR1 SGHDT, CDR2 YYEEEE.

The V and J genes are TRBV11-2 and TRBJ1-5; no reliable D call. Trimming took off 5 bases at V and 4 bases at J, with 15 bases between the two ends. CDR1 SGHAT and CDR2 FQNNGV come from the germline V gene. This CDR3 is 15 amino acids long. CDR3 sequence: CASSQDIPSNQPQHF. CDR3 DNA: TGTGCCAGCAGCCAAGATATTCCCAGTAATCAGCCCCAGCATTTT.

The count of this clone is one. The chain combines TRBV5-4 with TRBJ2-1; 10 bases agree with TRBD2. This CDR3 contains 20 residues. V dropped 4 bases and J dropped 3; count of bases not matched to a gene: 19. Germline CDR1 and CDR2: SGHNT and YYREEE (reference sequence). The CDR3 coding sequence is TGTGCCAGCAGCCAGCCTAGGGGGGGGCAGCGGGAGGGTCACTACAATGAGCAGTTCTTC. It codes for CASSQPRGGQREGHYNEQFF.

The V call is TRBV19, the J call TRBJ1-1, with unresolved D. The CDR3 totals 15 residues. Germline V CDR1 and CDR2: LNHDA, SQIVND (reference sequence). The V end was cut by 5 bases, the J end by 3 bases, with 16 bases between. The CDR3 spells CASSPRVGIDTEAFF. In nucleotides, the CDR3 is TGTGCCAGTAGTCCGCGAGTAGGGATAGACACTGAAGCTTTCTTT.

The chain is built from TRBV5-6 and TRBJ2-3; D call uncertain. CDR1 and CDR2 (germline): SGHDT, YYEEEE. The CDR3 consists of 14 residues. Trimming removed 0 bases at V and 4 bases at J, with 9 bases between. Written as DNA, the CDR3 is TGTGCCAGCAGCTTGGGACCAGATCCAGATACGCAGTATTTT. Encoded protein: CASSLGPDPDTQYF.

The J gene is TRBJ2-1, the V gene TRBV6-6, with TRBD2 matching over 12 bases. The CDR3 contains 14 residues. Germline CDR1 and CDR2: MNHNY and SVGAGI (reference sequence). V lost 10 bases and J lost 7; bases outside the gene matches: 8. This CDR3 is CATRLAGAGNEQFF. CDR3 nucleotides: TGTGCCACCCGACTAGCGGGGGCGGGGAATGAGCAGTTCTTC.

The chain recombines TRBV6-1 with TRBJ2-5; 7 bases are a match to TRBD1. The CDR3 is made up of 14 amino acids. Germline trimming cut 4 bases from V and 2 bases from J; bases unmatched to any gene: 4. Germline V gene data show CDR1 as MNHNS and CDR2 as SASEGT. The CDR3 is CASSVTGDQETQYF. The CDR3 nucleotides are TGTGCCAGCAGTGTAACAGGGGATCAAGAGACCCAGTACTTC.

The chain is built from TRBV9 and TRBJ2-6; the D gene is possibly TRBD1 (5 bases). The CDR3 is 18 residues long. The V gene lost 4 bases and the J gene lost 2 bases, with 19 bases spanning the gap. The germline gives CDR1 SGDLS, CDR2 YYNGEE. The CDR3 sequence: CASSPRPEAGTGANVLTF. CDR3 nucleotides: TGTGCCAGCAGCCCCCGTCCCGAGGCAGGGACTGGGGCCAACGTCCTGACTTTC.

The CDR3 coding sequence is TGCGCCAGCAGCCACGGACAGACCCGCTATGGCTACACCTTC. This sequence encodes CASSHGQTRYGYTF. The genes are TRBV5-1 and TRBJ1-2, with D perhaps matching TRBD1 (6 bases). Germline CDR1 and CDR2: SGHRS and YFSETQ. Trimming removed 4 bases from V and 4 bases from J, with 14 bases in between. CDR3 length: 14 amino acids. Combining the CDR3 with reference TRBV5-1 and TRBJ1-2 gives the whole variable domain KAGVTQTPRYLIKTRGQQVTLSCSPISGHRSVSWYQQTPGQGLQFLFEYFSETQRNKGNFPGRFSGRQFSNSRSEMNVSTLELGDSALYLCASSHGQTRYGYTFGSGTRLTVV.

This clone showed up many times. The chain links TRBV4-1 to TRBJ1-2; maybe TRBD1 (5 bases). Trimming left V 0 bases short and J 4 bases short, with 15 bases between. The germline CDR1 and CDR2 sequences are MGHRA and YSYEKL. The CDR3 totals 16 residues. The CDR3: CASSQEEWGTPYGYTF. The CDR3 nucleotides are TGCGCCAGCAGCCAAGAGGAATGGGGGACCCCCTATGGCTACACCTTC.

This rearrangement joins TRBV7-9 to TRBJ1-3; unclear D gene. The CDR3 consists of 15 residues. V gave up 2 bases and J gave up 2 bases, with 10 bases separating them. CDR1 and CDR2 from the germline V gene are SEHNR and FQNEAQ (reference sequence). This chain's CDR3 is CASSLSNIAGNTIYF. CDR3 DNA sequence: TGTGCCAGCAGCTTAAGTAATATCGCTGGAAACACCATATATTTT. Full variable domain (outside the CDR3, taken from reference TRBV7-9 and TRBJ1-3): DTGVSQNPRHKITKRGQNVTFRCDPISEHNRLYWYRQTLGQGPEFLTYFQNEAQLEKSRLLSDRFSAERPKGSFSTLEIQRTEQGDSAMYLCASSLSNIAGNTIYFGEGSWLTVV.

In its sample, this clone was seen a few times. The V call is TRBV4-1, the J call TRBJ1-3; the D gene is possibly TRBD1 (6 bases). This CDR3 has 16 residues. Trimming removed 4 bases at V and 0 bases at J, with 13 bases between. The germline CDR1 and CDR2 sequences are MGHRA and YSYEKL. The CDR3 DNA is TGCGCCAGCAGCCCAATTACAGGGACCTCTGGAAACACCATATATTTT. Its protein product is CASSPITGTSGNTIYF.

The rearrangement joins TRBV6-5 to TRBJ2-2; D is possibly TRBD1 (5 bases). The CDR3 runs 14 residues. Germline V gene data show CDR1 as MNHEY and CDR2 as SVGAGI. The V end lost 5 bases, the J end lost 5 bases, and 12 bases lay between the germline ends. The CDR3 reads CASSLDRFTGELFF. The CDR3 nucleotides read TGTGCCAGCAGTCTCGACAGATTTACCGGGGAGCTGTTTTTT.

The chain couples TRBV7-3 to TRBJ2-1; D gene uncertain. The V gene's germline CDR1 is SGHTA and CDR2 FQGTGA. This CDR3 has 15 residues. V lost 8 bases to trimming and J lost 4 bases, with 18 bases between them. The CDR3: CASANGRLGYNEQFF. The DNA of the CDR3 is TGTGCCAGCGCGAATGGACGTTTGGGATACAATGAGCAGTTCTTC.